Each of the 6 T cell receptor beta chains below was sequenced from the same sample in a study of T cells after posttransplantation cyclophosphamide. Profiling relied on immunoSEQ multiplex PCR, and the TCRdb table lists in-frame clones only, not all of them. The sample contains around 35,000 clones, none of them singletons. Input material: PBMCs. These receptor sequences come from a woman between 50 and 59 years old in good health and a related stem cell transplant donor.

This clone was recorded a few times. This chain uses TRBV28 with TRBJ2-5, with D unclear. The germline gives CDR1 MDHEN, CDR2 SYDVKM. The ends were cut back, 4 bases at V and 2 bases at J, with 11 bases in the middle. The CDR3 spans 14 residues. The CDR3 bases are TGTGCCAGCAGTTCCCTCGCGGAACAAGAGACCCAGTACTTC. This translates into CASSSLAEQETQYF.

In this sample, this clone turned up many times. This chain connects TRBV10-3 to TRBJ2-7, with 7 nucleotides matching TRBD1. The CDR3 has 12 amino acids. V shed 6 bases and J 10 bases; nucleotides not matched to a gene: 9. Germline V gene data show CDR1 as ENHRY and CDR2 as SYGVKD. The CDR3 spells CAISPGQDPQYF. In DNA, the CDR3 is TGTGCCATCAGCCCCGGACAGGACCCCCAGTACTTC.

This clone was recorded at least ten times. V is TRBV27 and J is TRBJ2-7; TRBD1 matches 7 bases. The V and J ends lost 6 bases and 2 bases, in that order; junction bases with no gene match: 7. The CDR3 extends over 14 amino acids. CDR1 is MNHEY and CDR2 is SMNVEV in the germline V gene (reference sequence). The CDR3 is CASRLTGPTYEQYF. CDR3 nucleotides: TGTGCCAGCAGATTGACAGGGCCTACCTACGAGCAGTACTTC.

This clone came up many times. V usage is TRBV25-1 and J usage is TRBJ1-4; D remains unclear. Germline CDR1 and CDR2: MGHDK and SYGVNS. V was pared by 4 bases and J by 0 bases, with 9 bases between. This CDR3 region has 15 residues. The CDR3 loop is CASSGLRATNEKLFF. The CDR3 DNA reads TGTGCCAGCAGTGGTCTGAGGGCAACTAATGAAAAACTGTTTTTT.

This clone came up many times. The J gene is TRBJ2-3, the V gene TRBV6-6, with 10 bases matching TRBD2. The germline V gene has CDR1 MNHNY and CDR2 SVGAGI (reference sequence). The ends lost 5 bases at V and 1 base at J; junction bases unmatched: 0. The CDR3 has 14 residues. The CDR3 DNA reads as TGTGCCAGCAGTCTAGCGGGGGGCACAGATACGCAGTATTTT. Translating it yields CASSLAGGTDTQYF.

This clone was observed many times. This chain links TRBV18 with TRBJ2-3, with D maybe TRBD1 (5 bases). The V and J ends lost 4 bases and 5 bases respectively, with 10 bases between them. The germline V gene has CDR1 KGHSH and CDR2 LQKENI. The CDR3 is 13 amino acids. The CDR3 reads CASSQGFKDTQYF. The CDR3 nucleotides read TGTGCCAGCTCACAGGGGTTTAAAGATACGCAGTATTTT.